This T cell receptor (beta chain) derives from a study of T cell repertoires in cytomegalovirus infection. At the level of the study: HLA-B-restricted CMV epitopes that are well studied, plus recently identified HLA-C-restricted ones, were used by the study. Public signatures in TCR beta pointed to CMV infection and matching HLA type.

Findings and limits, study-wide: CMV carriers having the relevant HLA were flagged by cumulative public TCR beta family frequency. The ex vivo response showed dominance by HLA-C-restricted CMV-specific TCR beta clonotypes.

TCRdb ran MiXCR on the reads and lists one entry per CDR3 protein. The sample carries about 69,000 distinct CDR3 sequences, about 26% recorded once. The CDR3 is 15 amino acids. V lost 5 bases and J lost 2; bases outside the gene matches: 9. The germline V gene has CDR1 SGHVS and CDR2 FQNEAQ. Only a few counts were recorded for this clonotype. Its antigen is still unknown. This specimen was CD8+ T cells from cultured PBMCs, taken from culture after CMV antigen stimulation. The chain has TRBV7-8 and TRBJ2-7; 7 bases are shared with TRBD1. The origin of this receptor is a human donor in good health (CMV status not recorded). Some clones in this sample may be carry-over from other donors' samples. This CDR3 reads CASSTTLGTAYEQYF. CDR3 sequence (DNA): TGTGCCAGCAGCACTACCCTCGGGACAGCCTACGAGCAGTACTTC.